This TCR beta chain derives from a study of T cells in Graves' hyperthyroidism and ophthalmopathy. Only a few counts were recorded for this clonotype. Its antigen is unidentified. V was clipped by 5 bases and J by 4 bases; unmatched bases: 8. The CDR3 runs 15 residues. The germline V gene has CDR1 SEHNR and CDR2 FQNEAQ (reference sequence). Regarding the study as a whole: Model output signaled ophthalmopathy a median 6.5 months ahead of onset. Ophthalmopathy stood apart from stable hyperthyroidism in a 13 V-J model. Most thyroid-expanded clonotypes above 0.001 were also found in blood.

The source material, RNA transcripts, was used to amplify TCR beta CDR3 regions. An initial round of RT-PCR targeting the TCR CDR3 relied on the HTBI primer set. TCRdb reprocessed the multiplex PCR reads with MiXCR, giving one entry per CDR3 protein. The table lists over 450,000 distinct CDR3 sequences, approximately 17% of them singletons, with 17% in the top ten. The chain is built from TRBV7-9 and TRBJ1-2; the match to TRBD1 covers 9 bases. This clonotype was sampled from a woman younger than 30 with Graves' ophthalmopathy. Sequencing input: blood. Written as DNA, the CDR3 is TGTGCCAGCAGCCCGCGGACAGGGGACAGCTATGGCTACACCTTC. Amino acids: CASSPRTGDSYGYTF.